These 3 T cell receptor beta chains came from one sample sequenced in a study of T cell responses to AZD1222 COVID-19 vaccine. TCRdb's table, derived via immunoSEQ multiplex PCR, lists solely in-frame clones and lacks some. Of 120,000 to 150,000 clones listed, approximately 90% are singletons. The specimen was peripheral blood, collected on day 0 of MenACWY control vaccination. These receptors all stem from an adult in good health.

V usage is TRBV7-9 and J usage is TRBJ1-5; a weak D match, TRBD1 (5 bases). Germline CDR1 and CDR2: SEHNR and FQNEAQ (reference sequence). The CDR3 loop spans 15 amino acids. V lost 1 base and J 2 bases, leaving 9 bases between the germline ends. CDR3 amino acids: CASSLGEGGNQPQHF. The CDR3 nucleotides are TGTGCCAGCAGCTTAGGAGAAGGGGGCAATCAGCCCCAGCATTTT.

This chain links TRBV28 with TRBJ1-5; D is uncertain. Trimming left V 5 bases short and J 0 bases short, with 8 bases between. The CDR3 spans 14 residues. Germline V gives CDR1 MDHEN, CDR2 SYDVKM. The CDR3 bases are TGTGCCAGCAGTACGACACTTAGCAATCAGCCCCAGCATTTT. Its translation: CASSTTLSNQPQHF. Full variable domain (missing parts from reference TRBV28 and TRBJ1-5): DVKVTQSSRYLVKRTGEKVFLECVQDMDHENMFWYRQDPGLGLRLIYFSYDVKMKEKGDIPEGYSVSREKKERFSLILESASTNQTSMYLCASSTTLSNQPQHFGDGTRLSIL.

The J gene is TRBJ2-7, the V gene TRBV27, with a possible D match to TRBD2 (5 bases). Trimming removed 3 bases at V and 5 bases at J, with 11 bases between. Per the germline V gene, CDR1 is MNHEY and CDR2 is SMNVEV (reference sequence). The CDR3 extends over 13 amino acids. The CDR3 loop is CASSFTRSHEQYF. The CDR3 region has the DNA TGTGCCAGCAGTTTTACTAGGTCTCACGAGCAGTACTTC.